The 22 T cell receptor beta chains reported below all come from one sample, sequenced in a study of control samples from healthy donors and cancer patients. Generated by immunoSEQ multiplex PCR, the TCRdb table keeps only in-frame clones and is missing some. The sample holds 25,000 to 30,000 clones, approximately 90% seen once. Source material: PBMCs. These receptor sequences come from a woman in her thirties or forties with lung cancer.

The V and J genes are TRBV5-1 and TRBJ1-3; 9 positions match TRBD1. Germline loops: CDR1 SGHRS, CDR2 YFSETQ. V was pared by 4 bases and J by 2 bases, with 10 bases of the junction left unmatched. The CDR3 has 17 residues. This CDR3 reads CASSITGTGKTGNTIYF. DNA of the CDR3: TGCGCCAGCAGCATCACCGGGACAGGGAAGACTGGAAACACCATATATTTT. Supplemented by reference TRBV5-1 and TRBJ1-3, the full variable domain reads KAGVTQTPRYLIKTRGQQVTLSCSPISGHRSVSWYQQTPGQGLQFLFEYFSETQRNKGNFPGRFSGRQFSNSRSEMNVSTLELGDSALYLCASSITGTGKTGNTIYFGEGSWLTVV.

The genes are TRBV7-9 and TRBJ2-5; a possible D gene is TRBD2 (7 bases). V lost 2 bases to trimming and J lost 3 bases, with 13 bases between them. In germline, CDR1 is SEHNR, CDR2 FQNEAQ (reference sequence). The length of the CDR3 is 15 residues. Here the CDR3 DNA reads TGTGCCAGCAGCTTACGGGGGGCGGGAGAAGAGACCCAGTACTTC. Its protein product is CASSLRGAGEETQYF.

This chain links TRBV5-6 with TRBJ2-1, with D possibly matching TRBD1 (6 bases). CDR3 length: 14 amino acids. Germline-derived CDR1 and CDR2 are SGHDT and YYEEEE. V lost 2 bases and J 5 bases, leaving 11 bases between the germline ends. The CDR3 bases are TGTGCCAGCAGCTTCCCGGGACAAAACAATGAGCAGTTCTTC. Amino acid sequence: CASSFPGQNNEQFF.

V gene TRBV6-4 combines with J gene TRBJ2-2, with 9 bases aligning to TRBD2. V shed 3 bases, J shed 6 bases, and the junction held 5 bases outside the gene matches. The CDR3 is made up of 15 amino acids. Germline assignment: CDR1 MRHNA and CDR2 SNTAGT. This CDR3 is CASSDIAGESGELFF. The CDR3 nucleotides are TGTGCCAGCAGTGATATAGCGGGGGAATCCGGGGAGCTGTTTTTT.

This clone has only one observation. In DNA form, the CDR3 reads TGTGCCAGCAGCTCCCGGACAGGGGGAGCTGAAAAACTGTTTTTT. Translation gives CASSSRTGGAEKLFF. V usage is TRBV7-6 and J usage is TRBJ1-4, with 10 bases matching TRBD1. Germline V gives CDR1 SGHVS, CDR2 FNYEAQ. V was pared by 4 bases and J by 7 bases, with 6 bases of the junction left unmatched. The CDR3 extends over 15 amino acids.

The chain combines TRBV25-1 with TRBJ1-5; D perhaps matches TRBD1 (6 bases). Germline values: CDR1 MGHDK, CDR2 SYGVNS. Trimming shortened V by 4 bases and J by 5 bases, and 15 bases separated the two germline ends. CDR3 size: 15 residues. This chain's CDR3 is CASSVDGQPDQPQHF. The DNA for the CDR3 is TGTGCCAGCAGTGTAGACGGACAGCCGGATCAGCCCCAGCATTTT.

The chain has TRBV7-9 and TRBJ1-5; no definite D call. V was cut by 0 bases and J by 0 bases, with 6 bases left in between. In germline, CDR1 is SEHNR, CDR2 FQNEAQ (reference sequence). The CDR3 covers 15 residues. The CDR3 region is CASSLASSSNQPQHF. The CDR3 DNA follows: TGTGCCAGCAGCTTAGCCAGCTCTAGCAATCAGCCCCAGCATTTT.

The chain joins TRBV28 to TRBJ2-5; 14 positions agree with TRBD2. Germline V gene data show CDR1 as MDHEN and CDR2 as SYDVKM. V shed 4 bases and J 0 bases; nucleotides not matched to a gene: 7. The CDR3 spans 18 residues. This chain's CDR3 is CASSSGLAGVSYQETQYF. The CDR3 coding sequence is TGTGCCAGCAGTTCGGGACTAGCGGGGGTCTCTTACCAAGAGACCCAGTACTTC.

The chain recombines TRBV5-4 with TRBJ2-5, with D possibly being TRBD2 (5 bases). Germline V lookup: CDR1 SGHNT, CDR2 YYREEE (reference sequence). The CDR3 is 14 amino acids. Trimming removed 3 bases from V and 2 bases from J, with 11 bases in between. The CDR3 DNA sequence: TGTGCCAGCAGCTCCTGGACTTTTCAAGAGACCCAGTACTTC. It translates to CASSSWTFQETQYF. Combining the CDR3 with reference TRBV5-4 and TRBJ2-5 gives the whole variable domain ETGVTQSPTHLIKTRGQQVTLRCSSQSGHNTVSWYQQALGQGPQFIFQYYREEENGRGNFPPRFSGLQFPNYSSELNVNALELDDSALYLCASSSWTFQETQYFGPGTRLLVL.

This chain uses TRBV29-1 with TRBJ2-7; 8 positions match TRBD1. V was pared by 1 base and J by 2 bases, with 7 bases of the junction left unmatched. The germline gives CDR1 SQVTM, CDR2 ANQGSEA. The CDR3 totals 15 residues. The CDR3 protein is CSVEVSGTGTYEQYF. As DNA, the CDR3 is TGCAGCGTTGAAGTTTCCGGGACAGGTACCTACGAGCAGTACTTC.

V gene TRBV3-1 (or the pseudogene TRBV3-2) combines with J gene TRBJ2-3; no firm D call. This CDR3 is 16 amino acids long. Trimming removed 1 base at V and 0 bases at J, with 11 bases between. Germline V CDR1 and CDR2: LGHDT, YNNKEL (reference sequence). The CDR3 loop is CASSQVRRASTDTQYF. CDR3 nucleotides: TGTGCCAGCAGCCAAGTACGGCGAGCTAGCACAGATACGCAGTATTTT.

The chain has TRBV7-9 and TRBJ2-3; no reliable D call. This CDR3 has 15 amino acids. Germline CDR1 SEHNR, CDR2 FQNEAQ (reference sequence). The germline V and J ends were trimmed by 6 bases and 1 base, with 14 bases remaining between them. CDR3 amino acids: CASRPLGARTDTQYF. CDR3 DNA sequence: TGTGCCAGCAGGCCCCTAGGCGCTCGCACAGATACGCAGTATTTT. Full variable domain (remainder filled in from reference TRBV7-9 and TRBJ2-3): DTGVSQNPRHKITKRGQNVTFRCDPISEHNRLYWYRQTLGQGPEFLTYFQNEAQLEKSRLLSDRFSAERPKGSFSTLEIQRTEQGDSAMYLCASRPLGARTDTQYFGPGTRLTVL.

The rearrangement uses TRBV7-2 and TRBJ2-3; D is tentatively TRBD1 or TRBD2 (5 bases each). The germline gives CDR1 SGHTA, CDR2 FQGNSA. This CDR3 is 15 amino acids long. V dropped 1 base and J dropped 1 base, with 9 bases sitting between them. The CDR3 here is CASSLVGTGTDTQYF. CDR3 DNA: TGTGCCAGCAGCTTAGTAGGGACGGGCACAGATACGCAGTATTTT.

The chain joins TRBV28 to TRBJ2-5; maybe TRBD2 (6 bases). Trimming removed 1 base at V and 3 bases at J, with 12 bases between. Germline V gives CDR1 MDHEN, CDR2 SYDVKM. The CDR3 sequence is 15 residues long. The CDR3, as DNA: TGTGCCAGCAGTTTATCGAGGCGGGGTAAAGAGACCCAGTACTTC. This sequence encodes CASSLSRRGKETQYF.

The chain has TRBV29-1 and TRBJ2-7; 9 bases line up with TRBD1. Per germline, CDR1 SQVTM and CDR2 ANQGSEA. The J segment lost 4 bases and the V segment lost 5 bases, leaving 6 bases of the junction unmatched. The CDR3 has 13 amino acids. CDR3 protein: CSVREGTGYEQYF. The CDR3 DNA reads TGCAGCGTTCGCGAAGGGACAGGGTACGAGCAGTACTTC.

This chain joins TRBV11-3 and TRBJ2-1; D might be TRBD1 or TRBD2, each matching 5 bases. There are 13 residues in the CDR3. V lost 0 bases, J lost 12 bases, and 12 bases lay in between. Germline values: CDR1 SGHNT, CDR2 YENEEA. In DNA, the CDR3 is TGTGCCAGCAGCTTAGAGGCTAGCAGGGTGCAGTTCTTC. Translated: CASSLEASRVQFF.

The chain couples TRBV28 to TRBJ1-2; the D is unclear. The CDR3 extends over 14 amino acids. V lost 7 bases, J lost 7 bases, and 19 bases lay in between. Germline-derived CDR1 and CDR2 are MDHEN and SYDVKM. The CDR3 nucleotides read TGTGCCAGCAAGGAGTCGGCAAGTACGCCTGGCTACACCTTC. It yields the protein CASKESASTPGYTF.

The J gene is TRBJ1-1, the V gene TRBV7-2; 7 positions match TRBD1. There are 16 residues in the CDR3. Germline CDR1 and CDR2: SGHTA and FQGNSA. V shed 5 bases, J shed 1 base, and the junction held 10 bases outside the gene matches. CDR3 protein: CASSPDRVRRNTEAFF. The DNA for the CDR3 is TGTGCCAGCAGCCCCGACAGGGTTCGGCGGAACACTGAAGCTTTCTTT.

For the CDR3, the DNA is TGTGCCAGTAGTCCACCCGACAGCACAGATACGCAGTATTTT. Its protein is CASSPPDSTDTQYF. This rearrangement joins TRBV19 to TRBJ2-3; D is unclear. The CDR3 runs to 14 residues. Germline lookup yields CDR1 LNHDA and CDR2 SQIVND (reference sequence). Trimming stripped 5 bases from V and 0 bases from J, with 9 bases between.

This chain connects TRBV2 to TRBJ1-1, with a weak D call TRBD1 (5 bases). In germline, CDR1 is SNHLY, CDR2 FYNNEI. This CDR3 comprises 15 residues. With 5 bases removed from V and 1 base from J, the gap between germline ends came to 14 bases. The CDR3 loop reads CASSLRGGENTEAFF. The CDR3 nucleotides read TGTGCCAGCAGTCTCCGGGGCGGAGAGAACACTGAAGCTTTCTTT. Based on the CDR3 plus reference TRBV2 and TRBJ1-1, the full variable domain is EPEVTQTPSHQVTQMGQEVILRCVPISNHLYFYWYRQILGQKVEFLVSFYNNEISEKSEIFDDQFSVERPDGSNFTLKIRSTKLEDSAMYFCASSLRGGENTEAFFGQGTRLTVV.

The chain couples TRBV6-5 to TRBJ2-7; D possibly corresponds to TRBD1 (5 bases). In germline, CDR1 is MNHEY, CDR2 SVGAGI. This CDR3 has 15 residues. V dropped 0 bases and J dropped 5 bases, with 14 bases sitting between them. CDR3 loop: CASSYSTLSRDEQYF. The CDR3, as DNA: TGTGCCAGCAGTTACTCGACCCTGAGCAGGGACGAGCAGTACTTC.

The V gene is TRBV5-5, the J gene TRBJ1-4, with 7 bases identical to TRBD1. V trimming: 4 bases; J trimming: 0 bases; junction bases outside the gene matches: 0. Germline assignment: CDR1 SGHKS and CDR2 YYEKEE (reference sequence). The CDR3 extends over 14 amino acids. This chain's CDR3 is CASSDRATNEKLFF. The CDR3 nucleotides are TGTGCCAGCAGCGACAGGGCAACTAATGAAAAACTGTTTTTT.